This entry lists 7 T cell receptor beta chains sequenced from one sample in a study of beta chain features in type 1 diabetes. No cognate antigen is known for these TCRs. Study-level findings and limits: There was a moderate but significant shortening of TCRB CDR3s in all four CD4+ subsets of Type 1 diabetes patients.

Expressed TCRB transcripts got sequenced, as all isolated RNA was reverse transcribed. Produced via immunoSEQ multiplex PCR; TCRdb's table is partial and in-frame only. The sample contains 550,000 to 850,000 clones, 13% of which appear only once. Sequencing was done on a sample of naive CD4+ T cells from blood. The receptors here all came from a man between 18 and 29 years old with type 1 diabetes.

V usage is TRBV29-1 and J usage is TRBJ1-4; 8 nucleotides match TRBD1. Germline V gene sequence: CDR1 SQVTM, CDR2 ANQGSEA. Trimming removed 7 bases from V and 7 bases from J; junction bases left unmatched: 11. The CDR3 is 14 residues long. In DNA, the CDR3 is TGCAGCGCTGAGACAGGGGATGAGGTTGAAAAACTGTTTTTT. Translating it yields CSAETGDEVEKLFF.

This clone has only a few counts. Additional DNA sequences in this sample encode the identical CDR3. This sequence joins TRBV7-9 and TRBJ1-3; D is ambiguous. Trimming cost V 3 bases and J 0 bases, with 6 bases left between them. Germline values: CDR1 SEHNR, CDR2 FQNEAQ (reference sequence). This CDR3 comprises 14 residues. This CDR3 reads CASSLGGSGNTIYF. Written as DNA, the CDR3 is TGTGCCAGCAGCTTGGGCGGCTCTGGAAACACCATATATTTT. Full variable domain (missing parts from reference TRBV7-9 and TRBJ1-3): DTGVSQNPRHKITKRGQNVTFRCDPISEHNRLYWYRQTLGQGPEFLTYFQNEAQLEKSRLLSDRFSAERPKGSFSTLEIQRTEQGDSAMYLCASSLGGSGNTIYFGEGSWLTVV.

This clone was detected only a few times. The chain has TRBV11-2 and TRBJ2-1, with no clear D. Trimming shortened V by 7 bases and J by 2 bases, and 18 bases separated the two germline ends. CDR1 is SGHAT, CDR2 FQNNGV, per germline. This CDR3 is built from 16 residues. CDR3 nucleotides: TGTGCCAGCACCGAAGGGCGCAGAATAACCTACAATGAGCAGTTCTTC. It is translated as CASTEGRRITYNEQFF.

Note on this clone: The sample holds other DNA sequences that translate to the same CDR3. This chain links TRBV9 with TRBJ2-5, with 12 bases that match TRBD2. This CDR3 has 16 amino acids. Germline V gene sequence: CDR1 SGDLS, CDR2 YYNGEE. V gave up 0 bases and J gave up 2 bases; unmatched junction bases: 2. CDR3 residues: CASSVGLAGGQETQYF. In DNA, the CDR3 is TGTGCCAGCAGCGTAGGTCTAGCGGGGGGGCAAGAGACCCAGTACTTC.

This clone was counted between two and nine times. This chain links TRBV9 with TRBJ2-5, with 7 bases lining up with TRBD2. CDR1 is SGDLS, CDR2 YYNGEE, per germline. There are 15 residues in the CDR3. With V trimmed by 0 bases and J by 3 bases, 5 bases remained unmatched. This chain's CDR3 is CASSVAPAGKETQYF. The CDR3 region has the DNA TGTGCCAGCAGCGTAGCCCCAGCGGGGAAAGAGACCCAGTACTTC.

The chain employs TRBV30 and TRBJ1-3; D is uncertain. Trimming removed 6 bases at V and 0 bases at J, with 9 bases between. Germline CDR1 GTSNPN, CDR2 SVGIG (reference sequence). This CDR3 comprises 13 residues. The CDR3 bases are TGTGCCTGTTCACGGGGCTCTGGAAACACCATATATTTT. This codes for CACSRGSGNTIYF. Drawing the rest from reference TRBV30 and TRBJ1-3, the complete variable domain is SQTIHQWPATLVQPVGSPLSLECTVEGTSNPNLYWYRQAAGRGLQLLFYSVGIGQISSEVPQNLSASRPQDRQFILSSKKLLLSDSGFYLCACSRGSGNTIYFGEGSWLTVV.

This clone has more than one count but fewer than ten. This chain connects TRBV27 to TRBJ1-1; D is unclear. The ends were cut back, 4 bases at V and 4 bases at J, with 13 bases in the middle. The CDR3 totals 14 residues. CDR1 MNHEY and CDR2 SMNVEV come from the germline V gene (reference sequence). As DNA, the CDR3 is TGTGCCAGCAGTTCAGGACGAATCCGCACTGAAGCTTTCTTT. Translation gives CASSSGRIRTEAFF.